This TCR beta chain was profiled in a study of blood T cells in healthy people across ages. This clonotype was counted between two and nine times. Its antigen is unknown. With a J-beta primer mix and a sample-barcoded 5' primer, a second PCR ran roughly 6 to 12 cycles. Each cDNA was tagged by a template-switch adaptor containing 12 random nucleotides. TCRdb analysed the 5' RACE reads with MiXCR anew, one entry per CDR3 protein. The table shows 700,000 to 900,000 distinct CDR3 sequences, with around a quarter occurring only once. Germline V lookup: CDR1 SGHDT, CDR2 YYEEEE. The CDR3 is 15 residues long. V lost 4 bases, J lost 7 bases, and 11 bases stayed unmatched. Study outcomes and limitations: A roughly linear fall in TCR beta diversity per million T cells was seen with increasing age. Aged donors had fewer naive CD4+ cells and lower diversity than long-lived donors.

The sample was also linked to a second study, of T cells of mothers and their children. That work contributes: Overlap ran slightly, non-significantly higher for related than unrelated mother-child pairs.

The TCR sequence derives from a boy between 10 and 17 years old in good health. This rearrangement joins TRBV5-6 to TRBJ2-4; 7 bases agree with TRBD1. Sequencing was carried out using blood. The CDR3 nucleotides read TGTGCCAGCAGCCCGGGGACAGTGGAAAGGAACATTCAGTACTTC. This gives the protein CASSPGTVERNIQYF.